One and the same sample provided the 20 T cell receptor beta chains below, sequenced in a study of T cell repertoires in cytomegalovirus infection. TCRdb passed the reads through MiXCR, listing each CDR3 protein once. The sample comprises 250,000 to 300,000 distinct CDR3 sequences, roughly an eighth of which are singletons, and 7.5% to 10% rests with the top ten. The sample taken for sequencing was PBMCs. The receptors shown here come from a human donor in good health (CMV status not recorded). Some clones in this sample may be carry-over from other donors' samples.

The chain is built from TRBV7-9 and TRBJ1-1; 9 nucleotides align to TRBD1. Looked up from germline, CDR1 is SEHNR and CDR2 is FQNEAQ (reference sequence). There are 13 residues in the CDR3. J gave up 5 bases and V 7 bases, and 5 bases lay outside the gene matches. The CDR3 reads CASTRQGVTEAFF. CDR3 nucleotides: TGTGCCAGCACCCGACAGGGGGTAACTGAAGCTTTCTTT.

On this clonotype itself: It may be a read error: a sequence one base away is much more abundant. The chain uses TRBV7-2 and TRBJ1-6; D remains unclear. Germline values: CDR1 SGHTA, CDR2 FQGNSA. The CDR3 length is 14 residues. This CDR3 is CASSQGQNNTPLHF. The CDR3 DNA reads TGTGCCAGCAGCCAAGGCCAGAATAATACACCCCTCCACTTT.

This clonotype was detected many times. The CDR3 region is CASSFQREDGNTIYF. The CDR3 coding sequence is TGTGCCAGCAGTTTTCAGAGGGAAGACGGAAACACCATATATTTT. V usage is TRBV28 and J usage is TRBJ1-3; unclear D gene. The CDR3 length is 15 residues. Germline assignment: CDR1 MDHEN and CDR2 SYDVKM. Trimming took 3 bases from V and 4 from J, leaving 13 bases between them.

The CDR3 coding sequence is TGCAGTGCTAGTGATACTCGCGGGGGTGAAAAACTGTTTTTT. This translates into CSASDTRGGEKLFF. The J gene is TRBJ1-4, the V gene TRBV20-1; D perhaps matches TRBD1 (5 bases). This CDR3 has 14 residues. Germline-derived CDR1 and CDR2 are DFQATT and SNEGSKA (reference sequence). V lost 3 bases to trimming and J lost 7 bases, with 15 bases between them.

This clonotype was observed a few times. V is TRBV5-1 and J is TRBJ1-1; TRBD1 matches at 7 bases. The CDR3 consists of 15 residues. J lost 5 bases, V lost 0 bases, and 7 bases had no gene match. CDR1 is SGHRS and CDR2 is YFSETQ in the germline V gene. CDR3 region: CASSLADRAETEAFF. In DNA form, the CDR3 reads TGCGCCAGCAGCTTGGCCGACAGGGCGGAAACTGAAGCTTTCTTT.

In this sample, this clonotype turned up a few times. The chain couples TRBV6-6 to TRBJ2-6; D tentatively fits TRBD1 or TRBD2 (6 bases each). Trimming shortened V by 0 bases and J by 0 bases, and 12 bases separated the two germline ends. Germline V gives CDR1 MNHNY, CDR2 SVGAGI (reference sequence). The CDR3 has 18 residues. CDR3: CASSYSGGPLSGANVLTF. The DNA for the CDR3 is TGTGCCAGCAGTTACTCCGGGGGCCCCCTCTCTGGGGCCAACGTCCTGACTTTC.

There are many counts of this clonotype. V and J are TRBV20-1 and TRBJ2-3; tentatively, D is TRBD2 (5 bases). V was shortened by 4 bases and J by 1 base, with 9 bases between the two germline ends. Germline loops: CDR1 DFQATT, CDR2 SNEGSKA (reference sequence). The CDR3 is made up of 13 amino acids. This CDR3 reads CSAMKAGTDTQYF. The CDR3 bases are TGCAGTGCTATGAAAGCGGGCACAGATACGCAGTATTTT.

This clonotype has only a few counts. This chain uses TRBV29-1 with TRBJ2-2; TRBD1 might be the D (5 bases). The CDR3 spans 14 residues. Germline assignment: CDR1 SQVTM and CDR2 ANQGSEA. Trimming took 4 bases from V and 4 from J, leaving 13 bases between them. CDR3 loop: CSVGAVGVTGELFF. The CDR3 DNA reads TGCAGCGTTGGGGCCGTAGGGGTCACCGGGGAGCTGTTTTTT.

There are many counts of this clonotype. CDR3 loop: CASSSRGADTQYF. The DNA of the CDR3 is TGTGCCAGCAGCTCACGAGGTGCCGATACGCAGTATTTT. The chain joins TRBV7-9 to TRBJ2-3; D not certain. Trimming removed 4 bases from V and 6 bases from J, with 11 bases in between. The CDR3 spans 13 residues. CDR1 SEHNR and CDR2 FQNEAQ come from the germline V gene (reference sequence).

Points on this clonotype: A read error is possible here, since a much larger clone lies one base away. The V gene is TRBV11-3, the J gene TRBJ2-6; 8 bases match TRBD1. This CDR3 comprises 17 residues. Germline V gene sequence: CDR1 SGHNT, CDR2 YENEEA. CDR3 residues: CASSLGPGGAGANVLSF. CDR3 bases: TGTGCCAGCAGCTTAGGACCAGGGGGCGCTGGGGCCAACGTCCTGTCTTTC.

This sequence joins TRBV7-2 and TRBJ2-5, with a tentative D call TRBD1 (5 bases). This CDR3 is 15 amino acids long. V was shortened by 2 bases and J by 4 bases, with 14 bases between the two germline ends. From germline, CDR1 is SGHTA and CDR2 FQGNSA. The CDR3 region is CASSLLPDSLETQYF. CDR3 bases: TGTGCCAGCAGCTTACTGCCCGACAGTCTAGAGACCCAGTACTTC.

This clonotype was found many times. V and J are TRBV7-9 and TRBJ2-1; 10 bases are shared with TRBD1. This CDR3 has 14 amino acids. Germline V lookup: CDR1 SEHNR, CDR2 FQNEAQ (reference sequence). The V gene end was trimmed by 8 bases and the J gene end by 4 bases; junction bases not matched to a gene: 5. The CDR3 region has the DNA TGTGCCAGCGGCCGGGACAGGGGTTACAATGAGCAGTTCTTC. Translating it yields CASGRDRGYNEQFF.

The table lists this clonotype with many counts. CDR3 protein: CASRDSGGAQHF. CDR3 nucleotides: TGCGCCAGCAGGGACTCGGGGGGAGCCCAGCATTTT. This chain connects TRBV5-1 to TRBJ1-5, with D possibly matching TRBD1 (5 bases). The germline gives CDR1 SGHRS, CDR2 YFSETQ. The V gene lost 5 bases and the J gene lost 11 bases, with 14 bases spanning the gap. CDR3 size: 12 residues. Full variable domain (missing parts from reference TRBV5-1 and TRBJ1-5): KAGVTQTPRYLIKTRGQQVTLSCSPISGHRSVSWYQQTPGQGLQFLFEYFSETQRNKGNFPGRFSGRQFSNSRSEMNVSTLELGDSALYLCASRDSGGAQHFGDGTRLSIL.

Comments on this clonotype: This may be a read error, as it is one base from a much larger clone. V gene TRBV5-5 combines with J gene TRBJ1-2; no clear D gene. Germline V gene lookup returns CDR1 SGHKS and CDR2 YYEKEE (reference sequence). This CDR3 is 12 amino acids long. Written as DNA, the CDR3 is TGTGCCAGCAGCTTGGGCCTTTATGGCTGCACCTTC. Protein sequence: CASSLGLYGCTF.

This clonotype was counted ten times or more. V gene TRBV3-1 combines with J gene TRBJ2-7, with 9 bases aligning to TRBD2. Trimming at V came to 5 bases and at J to 1 base, leaving 6 bases not matched to a gene. The germline V gene has CDR1 LGHDT and CDR2 YNNKEL (reference sequence). The CDR3 totals 15 residues. The CDR3 DNA reads TGTGCCAGCAGCTTAGCGGGAGTGGTTTCCTACGAGCAGTACTTC. Amino acid sequence: CASSLAGVVSYEQYF.

A word on this clonotype: The conserved phenylalanine or tryptophan is not found at the CDR3 terminus, so this likely reflects a read error. The V and J genes are TRBV28 and TRBJ2-7, with unresolved D. CDR1 and CDR2 from the germline V gene are MDHEN and SYDVKM. Trimming took 8 bases from V and 3 from J, leaving 17 bases between them. The CDR3 is 14 amino acids. CDR3 residues: CASAPPPGSYEQYL. For the CDR3, the DNA is TGTGCCAGCGCTCCCCCCCCCGGCAGCTACGAGCAGTACCTC.

This clonotype was detected only a few times. This chain uses TRBV7-9 with TRBJ2-6; D gene ambiguous. V was cut by 5 bases and J by 3 bases, with 14 bases left in between. Per germline, CDR1 SEHNR and CDR2 FQNEAQ (reference sequence). The CDR3 has 16 amino acids. The DNA of the CDR3 is TGTGCCAGCAGCGCCGGGCCTTTATATGGGGCCAACGTCCTGACTTTC. Translated: CASSAGPLYGANVLTF.

Ten or more counts support this clonotype. Here the CDR3 reads CSATTPWGRNEKLFF. CDR3 DNA sequence: TGCAGTGCTACTACTCCATGGGGTAGAAATGAAAAACTGTTTTTT. The chain uses TRBV20-1 and TRBJ1-4, with D unresolved. The CDR3 extends over 15 amino acids. Germline V gene lookup returns CDR1 DFQATT and CDR2 SNEGSKA (reference sequence). Trimming shortened V by 4 bases and J by 5 bases, and 17 bases separated the two germline ends.

This clonotype was detected a few times. This rearrangement joins TRBV7-9 to TRBJ1-1; the D gene is possibly TRBD1 (5 bases). This CDR3 is 14 amino acids long. Deletions cut 8 bases from V and 1 base from J, with 14 bases between. Looked up from germline, CDR1 is SEHNR and CDR2 is FQNEAQ (reference sequence). CDR3 in DNA: TGTGCCAGCCGCCGCGGGGGGGAGAACACTGAAGCTTTCTTT. It translates to CASRRGGENTEAFF.

This sequence joins TRBV2 and TRBJ2-1, with 15 bases fitting TRBD2. V shed 10 bases and J 8 bases; nucleotides not matched to a gene: 6. Per germline, CDR1 SNHLY and CDR2 FYNNEI. The CDR3 loop spans 14 amino acids. This CDR3 is CATRGLAGGDEQFF. CDR3 nucleotides: TGTGCCACAAGGGGACTAGCGGGAGGTGATGAGCAGTTCTTC.